This TCR beta chain stems from a study of T cell responses to AZD1222 COVID-19 vaccine. Broader study findings: Spike-specific TCR breadth and depth went up after people got two AZD1222 doses. Donors skewed white British and female; clonal diversity was possibly underestimated. The study sampled repertoires only after the peak T cell response. Along spike, vaccine-associated CD4 TCRs were found throughout, with dominance at 160-218 and 743-854.

Concerning this clone itself: The target antigen is unknown.

Profiling relied on immunoSEQ multiplex PCR, and the TCRdb table lists in-frame clones only, not all of them. The sample records approximately 170,000 clones, 80% to 95% being singletons. The CDR3 is 16 amino acids. V shed 6 bases, J shed 1 base, and the junction held 7 bases outside the gene matches. Germline V gene sequence: CDR1 LNHDA, CDR2 SQIVND (reference sequence). The sequence derives from an adult in good health. Material: peripheral blood, obtained on day 0 of AZD1222 vaccination. This rearrangement joins TRBV19 to TRBJ1-3; 9 positions match TRBD1. The CDR3 DNA is TGTGCCAGTAGAATTCGCGACAGGGGGTCTGGAAACACCATATATTTT. Amino acids: CASRIRDRGSGNTIYF.